These T cell receptor beta chains were read from a single sample in a study of OX40 agonist ivuxolimab in advanced cancers. The data were produced by immunoSEQ multiplex PCR, yet TCRdb's version contains in-frame clones alone and is incomplete. The sample comprises 25,000 to 35,000 clones, 85% of which are singletons, and approximately 48% rests with the top ten. The sequencing here drew on CD4+ or CD8+ T cells sorted from blood, taken in a trial of the OX40 agonist ivuxolimab. The receptors derive from an adult with an advanced solid tumor such as melanoma, head and neck, liver or kidney cancer. CDR3s include the opening cysteine and the closing phenylalanine or tryptophan. A D gene is named only where the DNA matches it firmly. Some rows mark clone size as missing; the rest say once, few, many or name a class of expanded clone.

D,J,V,size,CDR3,DNA
.,TRBJ1-1,TRBV19,.,CASTFGVPGTEAFF,TGTGCCAGTACCTTCGGGGTACCCGGGACTGAAGCTTTCTTT
.,TRBJ2-5,TRBV29-1,medium-sized,CSVMDGGQETQYF,TGCAGCGTTATGGACGGAGGGCAAGAGACCCAGTACTTC
.,TRBJ1-1,TRBV7-3,.,CASSSGVEAFF,TGTGCCAGCAGCTCGGGAGTTGAAGCTTTCTTT
.,TRBJ2-2,TRBV5-1,once,CASSFRWAGTGELFF,TGCGCCAGCAGCTTCAGGTGGGCCGGGACCGGGGAGCTGTTTTTT
.,TRBJ1-2,TRBV7-9,.,CASSLERGGYGYTF,TGTGCCAGCAGCTTAGAACGAGGGGGCTATGGCTACACCTTC
.,TRBJ2-7,TRBV19,.,CASSIYAGNEQYF,TGTGCCAGTAGTATATATGCCGGGAACGAGCAGTACTTC
TRBD1,TRBJ1-2,TRBV2,.,CASGEGQIYYGYTF,TGTGCCAGCGGTGAGGGACAGATCTACTATGGCTACACCTTC
TRBD1,TRBJ1-6,TRBV6-1,.,CASSEGTGGNSPLHF,TGTGCCAGCAGTGAAGGGACAGGGGGAAATTCACCCCTCCACTTT
.,TRBJ2-6,TRBV19,.,CASSLTASGANVLTF,TGTGCCAGTAGTTTGACAGCCTCTGGGGCCAACGTCCTGACTTTC
.,TRBJ2-2,TRBV10-3,.,CAISDVPGTGELFF,TGTGCCATCAGCGATGTGCCAGGGACCGGGGAGCTGTTTTTT
TRBD1,TRBJ2-1,TRBV28,.,CASSLLPRTGTDEQFF,TGTGCCAGCAGTTTACTTCCGAGGACAGGGACCGATGAGCAGTTCTTC
.,TRBJ2-7,TRBV9,.,CASSDSQTGTPSYEQYF,TGTGCCAGCAGCGACTCTCAAACCGGGACACCCTCCTACGAGCAGTACTTC
.,TRBJ1-2,TRBV19,few,CASSPHREDYTF,TGTGCCAGTAGTCCTCACAGGGAGGACTACACCTTC
.,TRBJ2-2,TRBV13,.,CASSLRVVRPTGELFF,TGTGCCAGCAGCTTACGGGTGGTTCGCCCCACCGGGGAGCTGTTTTTT
TRBD1,TRBJ2-1,TRBV2,few,CASSDPNRQGWYNEQFF,TGTGCCAGCAGTGACCCTAATAGACAGGGCTGGTACAATGAGCAGTTCTTC
.,TRBJ1-2,TRBV19,once,CASSKWLTGQKEDGYTF,TGTGCCAGTAGTAAGTGGTTGACAGGACAGAAAGAGGATGGCTACACCTTC
TRBD1,TRBJ2-7,TRBV27,.,CASRDRGLDLF,TGTGCCAGCAGGGACAGGGGGCTGGACCTGTTC
.,TRBJ2-3,TRBV5-6,.,CASSLAGSPDTQYF,TGTGCCAGCAGCTTGGCCGGATCTCCAGATACGCAGTATTTT
.,TRBJ2-1,TRBV9,.,CASSVSGAVEQFF,TGTGCCAGCAGCGTATCGGGGGCCGTTGAGCAGTTCTTC
.,TRBJ2-7,TRBV7-9,few,CASSPRYVEQYF,TGTGCCAGCAGCCCTAGATATGTCGAGCAGTACTTC